This T cell receptor (beta chain) was profiled in a study of control samples from healthy donors and cancer patients. Only in-frame clones appear in the TCRdb table, and some are missing; sequencing was by immunoSEQ multiplex PCR. The sample carries 130,000 or so clones, nearly 90% recorded once. The germline V and J ends were trimmed by 4 bases and 3 bases, with 18 bases remaining between them. The CDR3 length is 16 residues. The germline CDR1 and CDR2 sequences are MGHRA and YSYEKL. The V gene is TRBV4-1, the J gene TRBJ1-2; TRBD1 is a possible D gene (5 bases). The receptor comes from a man aged 50 to 59 in good health. Input material: blood. Written as DNA, the CDR3 is TGCGCCAGCAGCCCTCCGGACACGCAAAAATACTATGGCTACACCTTC. Translation: CASSPPDTQKYYGYTF.